The 25 T cell receptor beta chains below come from one sample, sequenced in a study of CD8 T cells in Susac syndrome. A quantity of roughly 0.5 to 1 ug RNA underwent reverse transcription using random hexamers. TCRdb re-called the immunoSEQ multiplex PCR reads with MiXCR, one entry per CDR3 protein. The table lists around 280,000 distinct CDR3 sequences, around 83% of them singletons. Sequencing was done on a sample of CD8+ T cells from PBMCs. The source of these receptors is a human donor with multiple sclerosis.

This clonotype was picked up one time. This chain links TRBV7-9 with TRBJ2-5, with unresolved D. CDR1 and CDR2 (germline): SEHNR, FQNEAQ (reference sequence). The V gene lost 2 bases and the J gene lost 7 bases, with 14 bases spanning the gap. The CDR3 extends over 14 amino acids. CDR3 sequence (DNA): TGTGCCAGCAGCTTAAGTGAAGGGTTGGGGACCCAGTACTTC. This sequence encodes CASSLSEGLGTQYF.

CDR3 residues: CASSATDRLNTEAFF. In DNA form, the CDR3 reads TGTGCCAGCAGCGCGACGGACAGACTGAACACTGAAGCTTTCTTT. The chain recombines TRBV7-9 with TRBJ1-1, with D maybe TRBD1 (6 bases). Deletions cut 5 bases from V and 0 bases from J, with 13 bases between. The CDR3 is 15 amino acids. CDR1 is SEHNR and CDR2 is FQNEAQ in the germline V gene (reference sequence).

V gene TRBV25-1 combines with J gene TRBJ2-7; perhaps TRBD2 as D (5 bases). CDR1 and CDR2 (germline): MGHDK, SYGVNS. This CDR3 spans 11 amino acids. Trimming pared 5 bases from V and 6 bases from J, leaving 8 bases between. CDR3 in amino acids: CASSNLAEQYF. CDR3 sequence (DNA): TGTGCCAGCAGTAATCTAGCCGAGCAGTACTTC.

The rearrangement uses TRBV29-1 and TRBJ1-5; D not certain. In germline, CDR1 is SQVTM, CDR2 ANQGSEA. V was pared by 5 bases and J by 2 bases, with 10 bases between. The CDR3 sequence is 13 residues long. This chain's CDR3 is CSVWGGGNQPQHF. The CDR3 DNA is TGCAGCGTTTGGGGTGGGGGCAATCAGCCCCAGCATTTT.

This clonotype was detected only a few times. The V and J genes are TRBV6-5 and TRBJ1-6, with D perhaps matching TRBD1 (5 bases). The CDR3 is 9 residues long. Trimming pared 8 bases from V and 14 bases from J, leaving 7 bases between. Germline assignment: CDR1 MNHEY and CDR2 SVGAGI. The CDR3: CASGGALHF. The CDR3 DNA reads TGTGCCAGCGGGGGTGCCCTCCACTTT.

The V and J genes are TRBV28 and TRBJ2-1; 7 bases fit TRBD2. Trimming removed 5 bases from V and 2 bases from J; junction bases left unmatched: 9. Per germline, CDR1 MDHEN and CDR2 SYDVKM. The CDR3 totals 16 residues. CDR3 sequence: CASSPSGTNPYNEQFF. The CDR3 DNA sequence: TGTGCCAGCAGTCCCTCTGGGACTAACCCCTACAATGAGCAGTTCTTC.

The V gene is TRBV12-3 or TRBV12-4, the J gene TRBJ2-2; D unresolved. Between the trimmed V and J ends, which lost 2 bases and 6 bases, there was a span of 13 bases. The CDR3 runs 15 residues. The chain's CDR3 is CASSLFPYVPGELFF. The CDR3 DNA reads as TGTGCCAGCAGTTTATTTCCCTATGTTCCCGGGGAGCTGTTTTTT.

This chain links TRBV29-1 with TRBJ2-5, with D possibly matching TRBD1 (5 bases). The CDR3 length is 13 residues. Trimming removed 5 bases at V and 1 base at J, with 11 bases between. Per the germline V gene, CDR1 is SQVTM and CDR2 is ANQGSEA. The chain's CDR3 is CSVRRAPQETQYF. CDR3 DNA: TGCAGCGTTCGCAGGGCCCCCCAAGAGACCCAGTACTTC.

The V and J genes are TRBV24-1 and TRBJ2-5; TRBD1 is a possible D gene (5 bases). Germline-derived CDR1 and CDR2 are KGHDR and SFDVKD. The V gene lost 3 bases and the J gene lost 2 bases, with 15 bases spanning the gap. This CDR3 is built from 16 residues. CDR3 bases: TGTGCCACCAGTGATCAAGTCCAGGGTTTGCAAGAGACCCAGTACTTC. Amino acids: CATSDQVQGLQETQYF.

This chain joins TRBV7-9 and TRBJ2-3; TRBD2 matches at 9 bases. This CDR3 spans 16 amino acids. The germline V gene encodes CDR1 SEHNR and CDR2 FQNEAQ (reference sequence). V lost 5 bases and J lost 5; bases outside the gene matches: 11. The CDR3 spells CASSHNSGRERDTQYF. The CDR3 nucleotides are TGTGCCAGCAGCCACAATAGCGGGAGAGAGAGAGATACGCAGTATTTT.

The chain combines TRBV5-4 with TRBJ1-4; D unresolved. Trimming left V 3 bases short and J 8 bases short, with 17 bases between. The germline CDR1 and CDR2 sequences are SGHNT and YYREEE (reference sequence). This CDR3 has 15 residues. The CDR3 DNA sequence: TGTGCCAGCAGCTCGGGTGAGGAGGGTGGCGAAAAACTGTTTTTT. Amino acid sequence: CASSSGEEGGEKLFF.

V is TRBV6-1 and J is TRBJ2-7; D unresolved. Between the trimmed V and J ends, which lost 6 bases and 2 bases, there was a span of 14 bases. This CDR3 comprises 14 residues. Germline V gives CDR1 MNHNS, CDR2 SASEGT. The CDR3 DNA follows: TGTGCCAGCAGACCCCGGACCGAGACCTACGAGCAGTACTTC. Translated: CASRPRTETYEQYF.

This clonotype has only one observation. This chain connects TRBV12-3 or TRBV12-4 to TRBJ1-1; 8 bases fit TRBD1. Trimming at V came to 7 bases and at J to 5 bases, leaving 15 bases not matched to a gene. This CDR3 is built from 16 residues. The CDR3 coding sequence is TGTGCCAGCACTCCCAGTAACGACAGGGGAAGAACTGAAGCTTTCTTT. As protein: CASTPSNDRGRTEAFF.

CDR3 nucleotide sequence: TGTGCCATTAATCCGACCGAACCGAACCAGCATTTT. It yields the protein CAINPTEPNQHF. The rearrangement joins TRBV10-3 to TRBJ1-5; unclear D gene. Germline loops: CDR1 ENHRY, CDR2 SYGVKD. Trimming stripped 9 bases from V and 12 bases from J, with 18 bases between. CDR3 length: 12 residues.

This clonotype has only one observation. The chain links TRBV7-3 to TRBJ2-2; tentatively, D is TRBD1 (6 bases). Trimming took off 1 base at V and 0 bases at J, with 30 bases between the two ends. CDR1 and CDR2 (germline): SGHTA, FQGTGA. The CDR3 contains 23 residues. The CDR3 loop is CASSLKGPAPGHQTPTNTGELFF. The CDR3 nucleotides read TGTGCCAGCAGCTTAAAGGGGCCGGCACCGGGACACCAAACCCCCACGAACACCGGGGAGCTGTTTTTT. Drawing the rest from reference TRBV7-3 and TRBJ2-2, the complete variable domain is GAGVSQTPSNKVTEKGKYVELRCDPISGHTALYWYRQSLGQGPEFLIYFQGTGAADDSGLPNDRFFAVRPEGSVSTLKIQRTERGDSAVYLCASSLKGPAPGHQTPTNTGELFFGEGSRLTVL.

The rearrangement links TRBV9 to TRBJ1-2; D remains ambiguous. Per the germline V gene, CDR1 is SGDLS and CDR2 is YYNGEE. This CDR3 spans 12 amino acids. The V end was cut by 9 bases, the J end by 0 bases, with 9 bases between. For the CDR3, the DNA is TGTGCCACGGCCAGCGCTAACTATGGCTACACCTTC. It is translated as CATASANYGYTF.

This rearrangement joins TRBV3-1 to TRBJ2-5, with D tentatively TRBD1 (5 bases). This CDR3 spans 17 amino acids. The germline V and J ends were trimmed by 0 bases and 1 base, with 15 bases remaining between them. Germline V gene sequence: CDR1 LGHDT, CDR2 YNNKEL (reference sequence). The CDR3 is CASSQEASGWGQETQYF. CDR3 in DNA: TGTGCCAGCAGCCAAGAGGCGTCAGGGTGGGGCCAAGAGACCCAGTACTTC.

V is TRBV5-4 and J is TRBJ2-7; maybe TRBD2 (6 bases). V was pared by 5 bases and J by 2 bases, with 14 bases between. This CDR3 is 14 amino acids long. CDR1 and CDR2 from the germline V gene are SGHNT and YYREEE (reference sequence). The DNA for the CDR3 is TGTGCCAGCAGGAGCGCGGGAAAGGCCTACGAGCAGTACTTC. Translation gives CASRSAGKAYEQYF.

The rearrangement links TRBV18 to TRBJ2-7, with a tentative D call TRBD2 (5 bases). The CDR3 loop spans 14 amino acids. The germline gives CDR1 KGHSH, CDR2 LQKENI. Trimming cost V 5 bases and J 7 bases, with 18 bases left between them. This CDR3 is CASSLSGLVFEQYF. CDR3 sequence (DNA): TGTGCCAGCTCATTGTCCGGACTCGTCTTTGAGCAGTACTTC.

The rearrangement joins TRBV5-1 to TRBJ1-6, with 7 nucleotides matching TRBD1. Germline V gene lookup returns CDR1 SGHRS and CDR2 YFSETQ. Trimming cost V 1 base and J 10 bases; bases outside gene matches: 14. There are 17 residues in the CDR3. CDR3 sequence reads: CASSLRGFDRVDSPLHF. The CDR3 DNA follows: TGCGCCAGCAGCTTGAGGGGGTTCGACAGGGTGGACTCACCCCTCCACTTT.

This chain connects TRBV27 to TRBJ1-1; 7 bases match TRBD1. Germline-derived CDR1 and CDR2 are MNHEY and SMNVEV (reference sequence). Trimming cost V 2 bases and J 0 bases; bases outside gene matches: 3. The CDR3 has 15 amino acids. The CDR3 DNA is TGTGCCAGCAGTTTAGGGGGACAGCTGAACACTGAAGCTTTCTTT. Translated, it gives CASSLGGQLNTEAFF.

The V and J genes are TRBV7-9 and TRBJ2-1, with D perhaps matching TRBD1 (5 bases). Germline V gene data show CDR1 as SEHNR and CDR2 as FQNEAQ (reference sequence). V was trimmed by 6 bases and J by 6 bases, leaving 24 bases between them. The CDR3 sequence is 17 residues long. The CDR3 DNA is TGTGCCAGCAGACCGACAAGGGGCGGCGGATTGGTCAATGAGCAGTTCTTC. This sequence encodes CASRPTRGGGLVNEQFF.

The chain employs TRBV27 and TRBJ2-7, with no clear D. V was cut by 6 bases and J by 3 bases, with 9 bases left in between. CDR1 and CDR2 from the germline V gene are MNHEY and SMNVEV (reference sequence). The CDR3 runs to 12 residues. CDR3 residues: CASRSTVYEQYF. In DNA, the CDR3 is TGTGCCAGCAGGAGCACGGTCTACGAGCAGTACTTC.

CDR3 DNA: TGTGCCAGCAGTTTGCAGGGGTCTGGCACAGATACGCAGTATTTT. Translation gives CASSLQGSGTDTQYF. The genes are TRBV28 and TRBJ2-3; possible D gene TRBD1, 6 bases. Germline CDR1 reads MDHEN; CDR2 reads SYDVKM. The CDR3 has 15 amino acids. V lost 3 bases and J lost 1, with 11 bases in between.

This chain connects TRBV28 to TRBJ2-1; possibly TRBD1 for D (6 bases). This CDR3 region has 15 residues. Trimming left V 2 bases short and J 7 bases short, with 15 bases between. The germline V gene encodes CDR1 MDHEN and CDR2 SYDVKM. The DNA of the CDR3 is TGTGCCAGCAGTTTACCCCGGCAGGGGAGAAATGAGCAGTTCTTC. Amino acid sequence: CASSLPRQGRNEQFF.